This is a list of T cell receptor beta chains from one sample in a study of T cell responses to AZD1222 COVID-19 vaccine. This table comes from immunoSEQ multiplex PCR, and its TCRdb copy is limited to in-frame clones, with some not included. The sample yields 130,000 to 150,000 clones, 85% to 95% seen once. Source: peripheral blood, taken on day 0 of AZD1222 vaccination. Receptors originate from an adult in good health. Both conserved end residues are part of each CDR3. The D gene is left open where the match is weak. Clone sizes are given selectively: once, few, many, or a class where the clone is expanded.

>-|TRBV29-1|TRBD2|TRBJ2-1
TGCAGCGTGGGGACTAGCCTGGGCCGCTCCTACAATGAGCAGTTCTTC
CSVGTSLGRSYNEQFF
>-|TRBV11-2|TRBD2|TRBJ2-5
TGTGCCAGCAGCTTAGCGACCCCGGGAGGGACCCAGTACTTC
CASSLATPGGTQYF
>-|TRBV5-1|-|TRBJ1-3
TGCGCCAGCAGCTTGGAGTCCTCTGGAAACACCATATATTTT
CASSLESSGNTIYF
>-|TRBV29-1|-|TRBJ1-1
TGCAGCGTTGACGAGGGCTACACTGAAGCTTTCTTT
CSVDEGYTEAFF
>-|TRBV9|TRBD1|TRBJ2-4
TGTGCCAGCAGCGCGCCTCGGACAGGTATAGCCAAAAACATTCAGTACTTC
CASSAPRTGIAKNIQYF
>-|TRBV2|TRBD2|TRBJ2-1
TGTGCCAGCAGCATCGGGACTAGCGGGGGAAACGAGCAGTTCTTC
CASSIGTSGGNEQFF
>-|TRBV24-1|-|TRBJ2-1
TGTGCCACCAGTGATGCGGGGAGCTCCTACAATGAGCAGTTCTTC
CATSDAGSSYNEQFF
>-|TRBV18|-|TRBJ2-7
TGTGCCAGCTCACCTACCCAGGGCTCCCACGAGCAGTACTTC
CASSPTQGSHEQYF
>-|TRBV7-3|-|TRBJ1-1
TGTGCCAGCAGCTTAAGTCACAGGTTAGGCTCTGAAGCTTTCTTT
CASSLSHRLGSEAFF
>-|TRBV14|TRBD2|TRBJ2-3
TGTGCCAGCAGCCAATGGGGACTAGCGGAACAAACAGATACGCAGTATTTT
CASSQWGLAEQTDTQYF
>once|TRBV27|-|TRBJ1-1
TGTGCCAGCAGTACCGGGACACTGGGGTACACTGAAGCTTTCTTT
CASSTGTLGYTEAFF
>-|TRBV6-1|TRBD2|TRBJ2-5
TGTGCCAGCAGTGAAGTGAGTAGCGGGTTCGCGGGACGGCAAGAGACCCAGTACTTC
CASSEVSSGFAGRQETQYF
>-|TRBV6-5|-|TRBJ2-1
TGTGCCAGCAATCCGACAGCGAATGAGCAGTTCTTC
CASNPTANEQFF
>-|TRBV7-6|-|TRBJ1-6
TGTGCCAGCAGCTTAGACGGATCCCTCTGGTCACCCCTCCACTTT
CASSLDGSLWSPLHF
>few|TRBV9|-|TRBJ1-1
TGTGCCAGCAGCGTAGGGGGAGGCACGCTACACGCTGAAGCTTTCTTT
CASSVGGGTLHAEAFF
>-|TRBV7-9|-|TRBJ1-4
TGTGCCAGCAGCTTAGTTACGTCAGGGCGAGGGTTAAATGAAAAACTGTTTTTT
CASSLVTSGRGLNEKLFF
>-|TRBV5-1|TRBD1|TRBJ2-7
TGCGCCAGCACCCCAGGGGGTAAGCCGTCCTACGAGCAGTACTTC
CASTPGGKPSYEQYF
>-|TRBV7-8|TRBD1|TRBJ1-1
TGTGCCAGCAGCTTAGCGGTCTTGGGACAGAAGAACACTGAAGCTTTCTTT
CASSLAVLGQKNTEAFF
>-|TRBV27|-|TRBJ2-3
TGTGCCACCCGCGACGGAGGGACGACAGATACGCAGTATTTT
CATRDGGTTDTQYF
>once|TRBV7-8|TRBD1|TRBJ2-7
TGTGCCAGCAGGACCCGACAGGGGGCCTCCTACGAGCAGTACTTC
CASRTRQGASYEQYF
>-|TRBV6-1|-|TRBJ2-3
TGTGCCAGCAGTGAATTGGGACCGAGGGGAGATACGCAGTATTTT
CASSELGPRGDTQYF
>-|TRBV19|TRBD2|TRBJ2-1
TGTGCCAGTAGTTCTCCAAGCGGGAGCGGTTACAATGAGCAGTTCTTC
CASSSPSGSGYNEQFF
>-|TRBV15|TRBD1|TRBJ1-2
TGTGCCACCAGCAGCGACTGGACAGGGGCTAACTATGGCTACACCTTC
CATSSDWTGANYGYTF
>-|TRBV7-3|TRBD2|TRBJ2-3
TGTGCCAGCAGCCCCTCGACTAGCGGCACAGATACGCAGTATTTT
CASSPSTSGTDTQYF
>-|TRBV15|TRBD1|TRBJ1-5
TGTGCCACCAGCAGAGATTATTTACAGGGGGCTTACCAGCCCCAGCATTTT
CATSRDYLQGAYQPQHF
>-|TRBV6-1|-|TRBJ1-1
TGTGCCAGCAGTGAAGAAGTAGAGGGGCAGGGAGGATTGAACACTGAAGCTTTCTTT
CASSEEVEGQGGLNTEAFF
>-|TRBV9|-|TRBJ2-5
TGTGCCAGCAGCGCGTGGGGGGGCTCGGAGACCCAGTACTTC
CASSAWGGSETQYF
>-|TRBV6-5|-|TRBJ1-4
TGTGCCAGCAGTTACGGGGGGGCAGGGGAAAAACTGTTTTTT
CASSYGGAGEKLFF
>-|TRBV10-1|-|TRBJ1-6
TGCGCCAGCAGTGAGTCACCGGGAGGGCCCTCACCCCTCCACTTT
CASSESPGGPSPLHF
>-|TRBV6-5|TRBD1|TRBJ1-6
TGTGCCAGCAGTCGACAGGGGAATTCACCCCTCCACTTT
CASSRQGNSPLHF
>-|TRBV2|-|TRBJ2-7
TGTGCCAGCAGTGTGGAGAGGGAGCAGTACTTC
CASSVEREQYF
>-|TRBV11-2|-|TRBJ1-2
TGTGCCAGCAGCTGGGACGGTTATGGCTACACCTTC
CASSWDGYGYTF
>-|TRBV6-5|-|TRBJ1-6
TGTGCCAGCAGTTTCTGGACAGCCAATAATTCACCCCTCCACTTT
CASSFWTANNSPLHF
>-|TRBV11-2|TRBD2|TRBJ2-3
TGTGCCAGCAGCTTAGGCGCGGGAGGGAGGGGTGGCACAGATACGCAGTATTTT
CASSLGAGGRGGTDTQYF
>once|TRBV7-7|-|TRBJ2-7
TGTGCTAGCAGCTTGGACAGAAAGTACGAGCAGTACTTC
CASSLDRKYEQYF
>-|TRBV19|TRBD2|TRBJ2-2
TGTGCCAGTACTCGGCTAGCGGAGTACACCGGGGAGCTGTTTTTT
CASTRLAEYTGELFF
>-|TRBV5-4|TRBD2|TRBJ2-7
TGTGCCAGCAGCCAAACCGGGACTACCAGCTACGAGCAGTACTTC
CASSQTGTTSYEQYF
>-|TRBV4-1|TRBD2|TRBJ2-7
TGCGCCAGCAGCCACCATACCCTAGCGGGAATATACGAGCAGTACTTC
CASSHHTLAGIYEQYF
>few|TRBV3-1/TRBV3-2|TRBD1|TRBJ1-1
TGTGCCAGCAGCCAAACAACGGGACAGGGGCGCGCTTTCTTT
CASSQTTGQGRAFF
>-|TRBV3-1/TRBV3-2|-|TRBJ1-2
TGTGCCAGCAGCCAAGGTTGGGACATATTTTCCTATGGCTACACCTTC
CASSQGWDIFSYGYTF
>-|TRBV11-2|TRBD1|TRBJ1-1
TGTGCCAGCAGCTTAAATAAACCGGGACAGAAGACTTTCTTT
CASSLNKPGQKTFF
>-|TRBV6-5|TRBD1|TRBJ1-2
TGTGCCAGCCATGTCGGGGACAGGGGAGGGGAAGGCTACACCTTC
CASHVGDRGGEGYTF
>-|TRBV9|TRBD2|TRBJ2-3
TGTGCCAGCACCTCACAACTAGCGCCCACAGATACGCAGTATTTT
CASTSQLAPTDTQYF
>-|TRBV3-1/TRBV3-2|-|TRBJ2-3
TGTGCCAGCAGCTATATGGATACGCAGTATTTT
CASSYMDTQYF
>-|TRBV19|-|TRBJ2-3
TGTGCCAGTAGTACTACCCCCACAGATACGCAGTATTTT
CASSTTPTDTQYF
>-|TRBV6-5|-|TRBJ1-1
TGTGCCAGCAGTTACACCCGCAGTGAAGCTTTCTTT
CASSYTRSEAFF
>-|TRBV5-3|-|TRBJ1-2
TGTGCCAGAAGCTTAATCGGAACAGAAGGCTACACCTTC
CARSLIGTEGYTF